These 20 T cell receptor beta chains originate from one sample sequenced in a study of regulatory dendritic cells for organ transplantation. Assay used: immunoSEQ multiplex PCR; TCRdb lists only in-frame clones, some missing. The table has fewer than 40,000 clones, 85% to 90% seen once; the top ten hold more than 0.055%. Input material: naive CD4+ T cells from blood. Subset noted: CD45RA+ naive T cells. These receptors all come from a human donor in good health.

This clone occurred once. J is TRBJ1-2 and V is TRBV30; 9 nucleotides line up with TRBD1. Germline lookup yields CDR1 GTSNPN and CDR2 SVGIG (reference sequence). With V trimmed by 4 bases and J by 7 bases, 7 bases remained unmatched. The CDR3 loop spans 13 amino acids. CDR3 DNA sequence: TGTGCCTGGACCGCAGACAGGGGGGCTGGCTACACCTTC. As protein: CAWTADRGAGYTF.

This chain uses TRBV7-3 with TRBJ2-1, with 8 bases that match TRBD2. CDR1 is SGHTA and CDR2 is FQGTGA in the germline V gene. This CDR3 is 15 amino acids long. The trim removed 3 bases at V and 3 bases at J, leaving 4 bases unmatched. The CDR3 DNA reads TGTGCCAGCAGCTTCACAGCGGGGGTCTACAATGAGCAGTTCTTC. It encodes CASSFTAGVYNEQFF.

The rearrangement joins TRBV9 to TRBJ1-3, with no clear D. The V gene's germline CDR1 is SGDLS and CDR2 YYNGEE. This CDR3 is built from 17 residues. V lost 0 bases and J 0 bases, leaving 13 bases between the germline ends. The CDR3 DNA reads TGTGCCAGCAGCGTAGGTCGCAGCCGAGCCTCTGGAAACACCATATATTTT. This translates into CASSVGRSRASGNTIYF.

The genes are TRBV19 and TRBJ2-7; 11 bases align to TRBD1. The V gene end was trimmed by 6 bases and the J gene end by 3 bases; junction bases not matched to a gene: 4. Germline CDR1 LNHDA, CDR2 SQIVND (reference sequence). The length of the CDR3 is 14 residues. The CDR3 bases are TGTGCCAGTAGAAGGACAGGGGGCGACTACGAGCAGTACTTC. Protein: CASRRTGGDYEQYF.

The chain couples TRBV18 to TRBJ1-1, with TRBD1 as a possible D gene (6 bases). Germline V gene sequence: CDR1 KGHSH, CDR2 LQKENI. V was cut by 4 bases and J by 1 base, with 13 bases left in between. This CDR3 has 15 residues. CDR3 coding DNA: TGTGCCAGCTCACTCAGCGGGGGGCGGAACACTGAAGCTTTCTTT. This codes for CASSLSGGRNTEAFF.

This rearrangement joins TRBV30 to TRBJ2-3; 7 bases fit TRBD1. The length of the CDR3 is 16 residues. J lost 0 bases, V lost 3 bases, and 9 bases had no gene match. The germline gives CDR1 GTSNPN, CDR2 SVGIG (reference sequence). The CDR3 sequence: CAWSDGTATSTDTQYF. The CDR3 DNA follows: TGTGCCTGGAGCGATGGGACAGCCACAAGCACAGATACGCAGTATTTT.

Notes on this clone: The junction differs from germline at one of its ends, possibly a read error. V and J are TRBV14 and TRBJ2-1; 7 bases agree with TRBD2. CDR3 length: 18 residues. In germline, CDR1 is SGHDN, CDR2 FVKESK. The CDR3 region is CTSSQETPPGLAYNEQFF. CDR3 bases: TGTACCAGCAGCCAAGAAACCCCCCCAGGACTAGCCTACAATGAGCAGTTCTTC.

This clone was found a few times. V gene TRBV19 combines with J gene TRBJ1-1; 7 bases are a match to TRBD1. This CDR3 is built from 13 residues. The V gene end was trimmed by 4 bases and the J gene end by 7 bases; junction bases not matched to a gene: 6. The germline V gene encodes CDR1 LNHDA and CDR2 SQIVND (reference sequence). The chain's CDR3 is CASSTGTADEAFF. Written as DNA, the CDR3 is TGTGCCAGTAGTACGGGGACAGCCGATGAAGCTTTCTTT.

The chain couples TRBV28 to TRBJ2-4; D gene uncertain. V gave up 7 bases and J gave up 4 bases, with 14 bases separating them. There are 14 residues in the CDR3. The V gene's germline CDR1 is MDHEN and CDR2 SYDVKM. CDR3 bases: TGTGCCAGCATCTCCGGGTACAAGAAAAACATTCAGTACTTC. Translating gives CASISGYKKNIQYF.

This clone occurred once. This sequence joins TRBV10-1 and TRBJ2-6, with D possibly being TRBD2 (5 bases). The CDR3 totals 17 residues. Germline values: CDR1 WNHNN, CDR2 SYGVQD (reference sequence). V was shortened by 6 bases and J by 1 base, with 16 bases between the two germline ends. Here the CDR3 DNA reads TGCGCCAGCAGAACCGACTACCTGTGTTCTGGGGCCAACGTCCTGACTTTC. Encoded protein: CASRTDYLCSGANVLTF.

The V call is TRBV27, the J call TRBJ2-2, with a possible D match to TRBD1 (6 bases). V lost 6 bases, J lost 1 base, and 15 bases lay in between. CDR3 length: 16 residues. In germline, CDR1 is MNHEY, CDR2 SMNVEV (reference sequence). CDR3 DNA: TGTGCCAGCAGCCGCATCCTGACAGGGAACACCGGGGAGCTGTTTTTT. Protein sequence: CASSRILTGNTGELFF.

V usage is TRBV4-1 and J usage is TRBJ1-3; D is possibly TRBD1 (5 bases). Germline CDR1 reads MGHRA; CDR2 reads YSYEKL. Between the trimmed V and J ends, which lost 2 bases and 2 bases, there was a span of 13 bases. CDR3 length: 16 amino acids. CDR3 sequence reads: CASSQPTQGAGNTIYF. The CDR3 nucleotides are TGCGCCAGCAGCCAACCTACGCAGGGTGCTGGAAACACCATATATTTT.

The V call is TRBV19, the J call TRBJ2-3, with a possible D match to TRBD2 (5 bases). V shed 5 bases and J shed 2 bases, with 11 bases lying between them. This CDR3 comprises 14 residues. CDR1 and CDR2 (germline): LNHDA, SQIVND (reference sequence). CDR3 loop: CASSVTRTTDTQYF. The CDR3 DNA is TGTGCCAGTAGTGTAACTAGAACCACAGATACGCAGTATTTT. The entire variable domain, with the rest obtained from reference TRBV19 and TRBJ2-3, is as follows: DGGITQSPKYLFRKEGQNVTLSCEQNLNHDAMYWYRQDPGQGLRLIYYSQIVNDFQKGDIAEGYSVSREKKESFPLTVTSAQKNPTAFYLCASSVTRTTDTQYFGPGTRLTVL.

The rearrangement uses TRBV2 and TRBJ1-2; 9 bases fit TRBD1. Trimming cost V 2 bases and J 3 bases; bases outside gene matches: 1. The CDR3 covers 14 residues. CDR1 SNHLY and CDR2 FYNNEI come from the germline V gene. CDR3 nucleotides: TGTGCCAGCAGTGAAACAGGGGGCGACTATGGCTACACCTTC. This codes for CASSETGGDYGYTF.

The genes are TRBV7-2 and TRBJ2-2; D not certain. Germline-derived CDR1 and CDR2 are SGHTA and FQGNSA. V shed 4 bases and J shed 9 bases, with 6 bases lying between them. The CDR3 runs 11 residues. CDR3 DNA: TGTGCCAGCAGCTGGTACAGGGAGCTGTTTTTT. It encodes CASSWYRELFF.

The chain carries TRBV4-1 and TRBJ2-1; D is possibly TRBD2 (5 bases). This CDR3 has 16 residues. Germline V gives CDR1 MGHRA, CDR2 YSYEKL. Trimming shortened V by 0 bases and J by 0 bases, and 9 bases separated the two germline ends. This CDR3 is CASSQDRGLSYNEQFF. The CDR3 nucleotides are TGCGCCAGCAGCCAAGATCGAGGACTCTCCTACAATGAGCAGTTCTTC.

The table lists this clone with a count of one. The chain recombines TRBV4-2 with TRBJ2-5; D is unresolved. V lost 5 bases and J lost 1, with 14 bases in between. This CDR3 region has 15 residues. Germline V CDR1 and CDR2: LGHNA, YNFKEQ. The CDR3 protein is CASSGPFGPQETQYF. The CDR3 DNA reads as TGTGCCAGCAGCGGTCCGTTCGGGCCCCAAGAGACCCAGTACTTC.

This chain uses TRBV19 with TRBJ2-5; perhaps D is TRBD1 or TRBD2 (5 bases each). Per germline, CDR1 LNHDA and CDR2 SQIVND (reference sequence). There are 15 residues in the CDR3. The V gene lost 6 bases and the J gene lost 2 bases, with 16 bases spanning the gap. The CDR3 region is CASSGTDVGQETQYF. As DNA, the CDR3 is TGTGCCAGTAGCGGGACCGACGTCGGTCAAGAGACCCAGTACTTC.

The chain recombines TRBV11-2 with TRBJ2-1; D may match TRBD1 or TRBD2 (5 bases each). There are 16 residues in the CDR3. Germline loops: CDR1 SGHAT, CDR2 FQNNGV. Deletions cut 3 bases from V and 5 bases from J, with 17 bases between. The CDR3 coding sequence is TGTGCCAGCAGCTTGAGGTTGGGGGTTTCAAACAATGAGCAGTTCTTC. This translates into CASSLRLGVSNNEQFF.

J is TRBJ2-1 and V is TRBV5-1, with 8 bases lining up with TRBD2. Germline V gene lookup returns CDR1 SGHRS and CDR2 YFSETQ. Germline trimming cut 0 bases from V and 9 bases from J; bases unmatched to any gene: 8. There are 15 residues in the CDR3. CDR3 in DNA: TGCGCCAGCAGCTTGGGATTAGCGGGGCAAGGTGAGCAGTTCTTC. Its protein product is CASSLGLAGQGEQFF.